These 14 T cell receptor beta chains were sequenced from one sample in a study of cytomegalovirus exposure and HLA in healthy donors. PCR involved 60 Vbeta and 13 Jbeta primers. TCRdb's copy holds only in-frame clones and misses some; the assay was immunoSEQ multiplex PCR. The table shows 150,000 to 160,000 clones, with 82% occurring only once. The sequenced sample consisted of PBMCs. The origin of the receptors is a woman aged 50 to 65 in good health and CMV-seropositive.

The CDR3 DNA is TGTGCCAGCAGTACCACCGGGACAGGGTATTCACCCCTCCACTTT. It codes for CASSTTGTGYSPLHF. This chain joins TRBV27 and TRBJ1-6; 9 nucleotides agree with TRBD1. V lost 5 bases to trimming and J lost 8 bases; unmatched junction nucleotides: 7. The length of the CDR3 is 15 residues. Germline V gene sequence: CDR1 MNHEY, CDR2 SMNVEV (reference sequence).

This clone occurred a few times. The CDR3 bases are TGTGCCAGCAGTGAAGTTGGAGGTGGCTACACCTTC. Residues: CASSEVGGGYTF. The rearrangement links TRBV6-1 to TRBJ1-2; no clear D gene. Germline lookup yields CDR1 MNHNS and CDR2 SASEGT. The CDR3 extends over 12 amino acids. The V and J ends lost 1 base and 7 bases respectively, with 7 bases between them.

The V gene is TRBV5-4, the J gene TRBJ1-1; TRBD1 is a possible D gene (5 bases). Per the germline V gene, CDR1 is SGHNT and CDR2 is YYREEE (reference sequence). CDR3 size: 15 residues. The V end was cut by 2 bases, the J end by 7 bases, with 18 bases between. For the CDR3, the DNA is TGTGCCAGCAGCTTAGGGGTCACGGTCGCCTTTGAAGCTTTCTTT. It codes for CASSLGVTVAFEAFF.

The gene calls are TRBV21-1 and TRBJ1-6; the D segment call TRBD1 is taken from the table without a DNA check. TRBV21-1 is reported as a pseudogene. The CDR3 is made up of 15 amino acids. For the CDR3, the DNA is TGTGCCAGCAGCTTCCCCAGGGGAACTCATTCACCCCTCCACTTT. Protein sequence: CASSFPRGTHSPLHF.

The rearrangement links TRBV28 to TRBJ1-3, with 9 bases matching TRBD1. With V trimmed by 6 bases and J by 2 bases, 2 bases remained unmatched. The CDR3 is made up of 14 amino acids. Germline V gene data show CDR1 as MDHEN and CDR2 as SYDVKM. CDR3: CASRGDRAGNTIYF. The CDR3 DNA reads TGTGCCAGCAGGGGGGACAGGGCTGGAAACACCATATATTTT.

The chain recombines TRBV4-1 with TRBJ2-2, with a tentative D call TRBD1 (5 bases). Germline assignment: CDR1 MGHRA and CDR2 YSYEKL. V was cut by 3 bases and J by 6 bases, with 14 bases left in between. The CDR3 covers 15 residues. CDR3 amino acids: CASSQAPLGPGELFF. As DNA, the CDR3 is TGCGCCAGCAGCCAGGCCCCTCTGGGGCCCGGGGAGCTGTTTTTT.

This clone occurred once. V and J are TRBV11-2 and TRBJ2-7; TRBD2 matches at 10 bases. Unmatched junction bases numbered 5, after V lost 5 bases and J lost 1 base. The CDR3 has 15 residues. Germline V gene lookup returns CDR1 SGHAT and CDR2 FQNNGV. The CDR3 here is CASSLSTSGSYEQYF. The CDR3 DNA follows: TGTGCCAGCAGCCTTTCGACTAGCGGGTCCTACGAGCAGTACTTC.

The chain carries TRBV14 and TRBJ1-1; D is perhaps TRBD1 (6 bases). CDR3 size: 13 residues. Trimming removed 5 bases from V and 4 bases from J, with 11 bases in between. Germline CDR1 and CDR2: SGHDN and FVKESK. CDR3 protein: CASSVQGFTEAFF. CDR3 nucleotide sequence: TGTGCCAGCAGCGTACAGGGTTTCACTGAAGCTTTCTTT. Looking up the rest from reference TRBV14 and TRBJ1-1 gives the full variable domain: EAGVTQFPSHSVIEKGQTVTLRCDPISGHDNLYWYRRVMGKEIKFLLHFVKESKQDESGMPNNRFLAERTGGTYSTLKVQPAELEDSGVYFCASSVQGFTEAFFGQGTRLTVV.

V gene TRBV5-4 combines with J gene TRBJ2-1; TRBD2 agrees at 8 bases. V was pared by 6 bases and J by 2 bases, with 10 bases of the junction left unmatched. The CDR3 covers 16 residues. Germline assignment: CDR1 SGHNT and CDR2 YYREEE (reference sequence). Written as DNA, the CDR3 is TGTGCCAGCAACCGGCGGGCGGGGGGCACCTACAATGAGCAGTTCTTC. This sequence encodes CASNRRAGGTYNEQFF.

The rearrangement links TRBV27 to TRBJ1-1; D not resolved. Germline lookup yields CDR1 MNHEY and CDR2 SMNVEV (reference sequence). V lost 1 base, J lost 2 bases, and 5 bases lay in between. The CDR3 spans 13 residues. The CDR3 region is CASSLFPNTEAFF. Written as DNA, the CDR3 is TGTGCCAGCAGTTTATTCCCAAACACTGAAGCTTTCTTT.

The chain has TRBV7-6 and TRBJ1-2; maybe TRBD1 (6 bases). The CDR3 spans 17 residues. The germline V gene encodes CDR1 SGHVS and CDR2 FNYEAQ. Trimming removed 2 bases at V and 1 base at J, with 17 bases between. The CDR3 reads CASSLNSGVPVNYGYTF. The DNA for the CDR3 is TGTGCCAGCAGCTTAAATTCAGGGGTCCCGGTTAACTATGGCTACACCTTC.

The rearrangement uses TRBV27 and TRBJ2-7; 14 positions match TRBD2. The CDR3 covers 16 residues. Germline assignment: CDR1 MNHEY and CDR2 SMNVEV (reference sequence). The trim removed 6 bases at V and 6 bases at J, leaving 10 bases unmatched. The CDR3: CASSPTPGLAGGEQYF. The CDR3 nucleotides are TGTGCCAGCAGCCCGACCCCCGGACTAGCGGGGGGCGAGCAGTACTTC.

This clone showed up just once. The V gene is TRBV5-8, the J gene TRBJ2-7, with 7 bases identical to TRBD1. CDR1 and CDR2 from the germline V gene are SGHTS and YDEGEE. With 4 bases clipped from V and 6 bases from J, the junction kept 13 bases outside the gene matches. The CDR3 runs to 15 residues. In DNA, the CDR3 is TGTGCCAGCAGCACCGGGACAGCCGGGGAAGTCGAGCAGTACTTC. It translates to CASSTGTAGEVEQYF.

The chain carries TRBV19 and TRBJ1-6, with D unresolved. The CDR3 contains 15 residues. In germline, CDR1 is LNHDA, CDR2 SQIVND (reference sequence). V shed 4 bases and J shed 0 bases, with 7 bases lying between them. The CDR3 loop reads CASSTTSSYNSPLHF. The CDR3 nucleotides are TGTGCCAGTAGTACGACTAGCTCCTATAATTCACCCCTCCACTTT.